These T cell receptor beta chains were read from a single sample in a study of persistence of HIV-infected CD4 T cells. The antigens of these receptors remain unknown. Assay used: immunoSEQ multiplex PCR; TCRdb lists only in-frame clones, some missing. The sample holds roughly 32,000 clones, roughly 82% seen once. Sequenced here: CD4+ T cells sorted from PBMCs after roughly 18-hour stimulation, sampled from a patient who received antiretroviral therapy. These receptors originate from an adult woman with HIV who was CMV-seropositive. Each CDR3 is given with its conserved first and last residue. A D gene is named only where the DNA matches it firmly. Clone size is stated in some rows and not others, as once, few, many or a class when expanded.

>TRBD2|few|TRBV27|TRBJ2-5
TGTGCCAGCAGTTTGTCGATGATCGGACTAGCGGGAGCGGAGACCCAGTACTTC
CASSLSMIGLAGAETQYF
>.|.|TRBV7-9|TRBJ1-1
TGTGCCAGCAGCTTAGCCGTGACACTCGAAGCTTTCTTT
CASSLAVTLEAFF
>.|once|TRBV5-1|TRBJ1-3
TGCGCCAGCAGCTTCAGCGACGCTGGAAACACCATATATTTT
CASSFSDAGNTIYF
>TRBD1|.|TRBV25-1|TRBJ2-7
TGTGCCAGCAGTGAAGGACAGGGGATTCCCTACGAGCAGTACTTC
CASSEGQGIPYEQYF
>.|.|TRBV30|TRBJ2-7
TGTGCCTGGAGTAGGAGCTCCTACGAGCAGTACTTC
CAWSRSSYEQYF
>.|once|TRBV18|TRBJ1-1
TGTGCCAGCTCCATACAGTCACCAAATATGGAAGCTTTCTTT
CASSIQSPNMEAFF
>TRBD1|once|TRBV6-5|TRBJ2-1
TGTGCCAGCAGTCCGGGACAGCACAGCAATGAGCAGTTCTTC
CASSPGQHSNEQFF
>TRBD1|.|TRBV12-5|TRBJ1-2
TGTGCTAGTGGTTTGGTACAGGGGGCAGATGGCTACACCTTC
CASGLVQGADGYTF
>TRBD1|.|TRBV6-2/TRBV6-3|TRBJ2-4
TGTGCCAGCAGTGCGACAGGGGGTCTTTTCATTCAGTACTTC
CASSATGGLFIQYF
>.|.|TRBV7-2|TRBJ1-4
TGTGCCAGCAGCTTAGTAGGACAACAGAATGAAAAACTGTTTTTT
CASSLVGQQNEKLFF
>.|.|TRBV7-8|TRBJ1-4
TGTGCCAGCAGCCCAGTGGGCAGATCTAATGAAAAACTGTTTTTT
CASSPVGRSNEKLFF
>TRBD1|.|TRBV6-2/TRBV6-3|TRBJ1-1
TGTGCCAGCAGCCCTATTTACAGGGGAGTGAGGACTGAAGCTTTCTTT
CASSPIYRGVRTEAFF
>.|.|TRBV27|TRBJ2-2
TGTGCCAGCAGTTTAACGGCGAACACCGGGGAGCTGTTTTTT
CASSLTANTGELFF
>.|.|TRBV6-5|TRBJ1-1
TGTGCCAGCAGCCCCCAGAGACGGAAGAACACTGAAGCTTTCTTT
CASSPQRRKNTEAFF
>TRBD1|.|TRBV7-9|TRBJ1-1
TGTGCCAGCAGCCCGAAGACAGGGTTTGGAGTCACTGAAGCTTTCTTT
CASSPKTGFGVTEAFF
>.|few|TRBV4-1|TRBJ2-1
TGCGCCAGCAGCCAAGGAGCAGCTTCCTACAATGAGCAGTTCTTC
CASSQGAASYNEQFF
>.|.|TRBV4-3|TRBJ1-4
TGCGCCAGCAGCCAAGTGGCGGGGATAATGTTTTTT
CASSQVAGIMFF
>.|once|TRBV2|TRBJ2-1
TGTGCCAGCAGTGACCCGACCCCAGGCAATGAGCAGTTCTTC
CASSDPTPGNEQFF
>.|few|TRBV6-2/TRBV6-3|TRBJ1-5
TGTGCCAGCAGTTACGATTGGGGTCAGCCCCAGCATTTT
CASSYDWGQPQHF
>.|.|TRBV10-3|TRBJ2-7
TGTGCCATCAAATATAAGGAGGGTACGGGGGAGCAGTACTTC
CAIKYKEGTGEQYF
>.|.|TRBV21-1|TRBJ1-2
TGTGCCAGCAGCAGGGGACAGGGGGCCTTCCCCTTTTATGGCTACACCTTC
CASSRGQGAFPFYGYTF
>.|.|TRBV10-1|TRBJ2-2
TGCGCCAGCAGTGAGGGCAGGCCGGGCGCCGGGGAGCTGTTTTTT
CASSEGRPGAGELFF
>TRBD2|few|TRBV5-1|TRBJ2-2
TGCGCCAGCAGCTTGCTTACGGGAGGCTCGAACACCGGGGAGCTGTTTTTT
CASSLLTGGSNTGELFF
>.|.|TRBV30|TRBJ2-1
TGTGCCTGGAGTGGGAAGCAGGGTTACAATGAGCAGTTCTTC
CAWSGKQGYNEQFF
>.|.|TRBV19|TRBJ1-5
TGTGCCAGTAGGGTTGCAGATCAGCCCCAGCATTTT
CASRVADQPQHF
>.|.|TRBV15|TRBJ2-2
TGTGCCACCAGCAGAGGAGGGACCGGGGAGCTGTTTTTT
CATSRGGTGELFF
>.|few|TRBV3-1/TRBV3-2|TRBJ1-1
TGTGCCAGCAGCCAATTACAGGGGAACACTGAAGCTTTCTTT
CASSQLQGNTEAFF
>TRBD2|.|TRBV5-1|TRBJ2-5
TGCGCCAGCAGCTTGGGGGGCGGGGGGCAATCGGAGACCCAGTACTTC
CASSLGGGGQSETQYF
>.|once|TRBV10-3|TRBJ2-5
TGTGCCATCAGTGAGTCGATTAGTGGATCGTCCCAAGAGACCCAGTACTTC
CAISESISGSSQETQYF
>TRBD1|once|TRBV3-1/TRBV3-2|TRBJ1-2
TGTGCCAGCAGTCCACCGGGACAGGGAGCTTTCAAGGGCTACACCTTC
CASSPPGQGAFKGYTF
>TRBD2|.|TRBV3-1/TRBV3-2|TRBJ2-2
TGTGCCAGCAGCCAGGCGGGAGCGGGAGGGCTTCGTAGCGGGGAGCTGTTTTTT
CASSQAGAGGLRSGELFF
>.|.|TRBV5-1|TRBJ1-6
TGCGCCAGCAGCCGGGACGGTTATAATTCACCCCTCCACTTT
CASSRDGYNSPLHF
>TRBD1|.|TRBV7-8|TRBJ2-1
TGTGCCAGCAGCTTAAGTGGGACAGGGAGAAATGAGCAGTTCTTC
CASSLSGTGRNEQFF
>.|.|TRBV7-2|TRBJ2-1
TGTGCCAGCAGCGGCACTAGAACTGAGCAGTTCTTC
CASSGTRTEQFF
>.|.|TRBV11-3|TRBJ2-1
TGTGCCAGCAGCTTTTCCGTGGGCAATGAGCAGTTCTTC
CASSFSVGNEQFF
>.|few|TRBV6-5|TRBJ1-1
TGTGCCATCACCATGAAAACAGGCACTGAAGCTTTCTTT
CAITMKTGTEAFF
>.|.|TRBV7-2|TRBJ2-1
TGTGCCAGCAGCTTGGGACCGGTCAATGAGCAGTTCTTC
CASSLGPVNEQFF
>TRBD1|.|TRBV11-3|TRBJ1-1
TGTGCCAGCAGCTCCTGGACAGGGAGAGCTTTCTTT
CASSSWTGRAFF
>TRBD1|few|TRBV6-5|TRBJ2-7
TGTGCCAGCGTGGGACAGCCGTCCTACGAGCAGTACTTC
CASVGQPSYEQYF
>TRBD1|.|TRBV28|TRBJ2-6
TGTGCCAGCAGTGGGGGACAGGGACGGGCTGGGGCCAACGTCCTGACTTTC
CASSGGQGRAGANVLTF
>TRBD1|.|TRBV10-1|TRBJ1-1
TGCGCCAGCAGGGCCGGACAGGGGGGGACTGAAGCTTTCTTT
CASRAGQGGTEAFF
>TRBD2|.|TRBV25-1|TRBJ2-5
TGTGCCAGCAGTCAGAGGACTAGAGAGACCCAGTACTTC
CASSQRTRETQYF
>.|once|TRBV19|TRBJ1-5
TGTGCCAGTAGTTTCGACCGGGCCGAAAATCAGCCCCAGCATTTT
CASSFDRAENQPQHF
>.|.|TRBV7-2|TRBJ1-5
TGTGCCAGCAGCCCCCAGGGCCGACTCTATAGCAATCAGCCCCAGCATTTT
CASSPQGRLYSNQPQHF
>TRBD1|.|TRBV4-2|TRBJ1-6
TGTGCCAGCAGCCAAGATCGGGACAGGGCGAATTCACCCCTCCACTTT
CASSQDRDRANSPLHF
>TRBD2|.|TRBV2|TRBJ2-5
TGTGCCGGGTCGACTAGCTCCTCGGTTAGCCAGACCCAGTACTTC
CAGSTSSSVSQTQYF
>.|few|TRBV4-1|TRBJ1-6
TGCGCCAGCAGTCAACCGGGACCCCTGGGCGGTTCACCCCTCCACTTT
CASSQPGPLGGSPLHF
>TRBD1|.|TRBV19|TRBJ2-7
TGTGCCAGTAGGCCGACAGGGGGCAACGAGCAGTACTTC
CASRPTGGNEQYF
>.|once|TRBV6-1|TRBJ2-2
TGTGCCAGCAGTGAGATGAGGACCGGGGAGCTGTTTTTT
CASSEMRTGELFF
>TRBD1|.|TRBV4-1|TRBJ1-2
TGCGCCAGCAGCCTCGGGCCGACAGGGGGCTTCTATGGCTACACCTTC
CASSLGPTGGFYGYTF
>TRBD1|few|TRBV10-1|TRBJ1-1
TGCGCCAGCAGTTTCCAGGGGGGCACTGAAGCTTTCTTT
CASSFQGGTEAFF
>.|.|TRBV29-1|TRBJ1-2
TGCAGCGTTGACGCGTCGGGCAACTATGGCTACACCTTC
CSVDASGNYGYTF
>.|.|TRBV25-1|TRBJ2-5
TGTGCCAGCAGTGAATATCACGGCGAGACCCAGTACTTC
CASSEYHGETQYF